This T cell receptor (beta chain) was captured by sequencing in a study of T cells in Graves' hyperthyroidism and ophthalmopathy. The wider study: Staff took peripheral blood when the initial diagnosis was made, before any treatment began.

Each diagnosis was grounded in clinical symptoms, serum thyroxine and TRAb, thyroid ultrasound, and orbital computed tomography. The authors took PBMCs from 10 ml fresh peripheral blood. On this clonotype itself: No antigen is known for it. A much larger clone differs by one base, so this may be a read error.

Study-level findings and limits: Most clonotypes that expanded in the thyroid above 0.001 also showed up in blood.

This CDR3 spans 16 amino acids. Germline V lookup: CDR1 PRHDT, CDR2 FYEKMQ (reference sequence). The J segment lost 3 bases and the V segment lost 10 bases, leaving 15 bases of the junction unmatched. Template material for amplifying TCR beta CDR3 regions consisted of RNA transcripts. The TCR CDR3 was amplified in a first-round RT-PCR using the HTBI primer set. TCRdb recomputed calls from the multiplex PCR reads with MiXCR, one row per CDR3 protein. This table holds roughly 580,000 distinct CDR3 sequences, more than 11% found once. The sample comprised blood. The chain is built from TRBV13 and TRBJ2-1; 7 bases line up with TRBD2. The receptor comes from a woman in her 30s with Graves' hyperthyroidism that later progressed to Graves' ophthalmopathy. The CDR3 coding sequence is TGTGCCACCCCCAAGGCGGAGCGGGGTTTCTACAATGAGCAGTTCTTC. Translated: CATPKAERGFYNEQFF.